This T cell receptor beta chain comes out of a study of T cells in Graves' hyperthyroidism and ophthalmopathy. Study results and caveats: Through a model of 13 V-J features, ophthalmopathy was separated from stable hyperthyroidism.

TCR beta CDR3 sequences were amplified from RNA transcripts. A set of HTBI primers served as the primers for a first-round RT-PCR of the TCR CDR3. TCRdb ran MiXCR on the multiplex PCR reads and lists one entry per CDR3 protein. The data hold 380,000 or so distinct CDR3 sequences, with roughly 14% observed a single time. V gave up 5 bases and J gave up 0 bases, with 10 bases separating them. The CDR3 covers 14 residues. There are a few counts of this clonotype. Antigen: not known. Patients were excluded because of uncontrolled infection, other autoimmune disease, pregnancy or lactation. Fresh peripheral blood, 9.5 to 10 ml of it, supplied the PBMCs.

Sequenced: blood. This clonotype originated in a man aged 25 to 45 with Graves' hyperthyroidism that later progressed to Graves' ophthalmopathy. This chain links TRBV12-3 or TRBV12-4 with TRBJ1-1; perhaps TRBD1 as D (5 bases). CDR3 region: CASSTGLLNTEAFF. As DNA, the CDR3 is TGTGCCAGCAGTACAGGACTCCTGAACACTGAAGCTTTCTTT.